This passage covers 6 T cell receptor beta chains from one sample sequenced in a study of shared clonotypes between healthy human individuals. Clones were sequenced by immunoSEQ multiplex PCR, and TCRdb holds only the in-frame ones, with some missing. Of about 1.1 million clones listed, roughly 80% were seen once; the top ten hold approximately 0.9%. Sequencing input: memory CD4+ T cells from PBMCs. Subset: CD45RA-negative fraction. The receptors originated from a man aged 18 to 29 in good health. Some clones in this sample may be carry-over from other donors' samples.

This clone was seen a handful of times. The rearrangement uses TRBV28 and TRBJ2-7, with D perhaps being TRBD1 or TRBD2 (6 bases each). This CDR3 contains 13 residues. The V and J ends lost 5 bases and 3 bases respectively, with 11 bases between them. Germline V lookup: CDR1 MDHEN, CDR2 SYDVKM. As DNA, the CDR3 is TGTGCCAGCAGTCAAGGGGGGCTCTACGAGCAGTACTTC. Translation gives CASSQGGLYEQYF.

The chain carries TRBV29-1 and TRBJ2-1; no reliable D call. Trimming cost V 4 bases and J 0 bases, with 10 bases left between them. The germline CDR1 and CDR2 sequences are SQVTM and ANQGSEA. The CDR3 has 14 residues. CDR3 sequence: CSVGSSSSYNEQFF. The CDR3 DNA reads TGCAGCGTTGGATCGTCAAGCTCCTACAATGAGCAGTTCTTC.

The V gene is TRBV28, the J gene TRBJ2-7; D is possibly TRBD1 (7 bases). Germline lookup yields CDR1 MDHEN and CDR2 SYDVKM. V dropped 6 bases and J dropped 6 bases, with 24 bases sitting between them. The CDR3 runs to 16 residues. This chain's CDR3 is CASSDPGEGGYGEQYF. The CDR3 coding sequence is TGTGCCAGCAGCGACCCGGGAGAAGGGGGCTACGGCGAGCAGTACTTC.

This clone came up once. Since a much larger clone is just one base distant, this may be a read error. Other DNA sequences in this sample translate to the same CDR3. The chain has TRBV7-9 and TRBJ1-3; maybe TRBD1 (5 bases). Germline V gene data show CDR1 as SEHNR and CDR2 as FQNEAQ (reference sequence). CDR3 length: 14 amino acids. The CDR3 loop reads CASSPREPGNTIYF. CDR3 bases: TGCGCCAGCAGCCCCAGGGAACCCGGAAACACCATATATTTT. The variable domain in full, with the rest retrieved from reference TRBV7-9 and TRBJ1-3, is DTGVSQNPRHKITKRGQNVTFRCDPISEHNRLYWYRQTLGQGPEFLTYFQNEAQLEKSRLLSDRFSAERPKGSFSTLEIQRTEQGDSAMYLCASSPREPGNTIYFGEGSWLTVV.

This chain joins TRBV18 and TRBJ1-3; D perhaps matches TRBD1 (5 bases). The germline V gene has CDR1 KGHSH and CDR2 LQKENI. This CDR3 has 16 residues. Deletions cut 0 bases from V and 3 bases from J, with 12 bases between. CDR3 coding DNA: TGTGCCAGCTCACCACCGGAGGGGCTCCGTGGAAACACCATATATTTT. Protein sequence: CASSPPEGLRGNTIYF. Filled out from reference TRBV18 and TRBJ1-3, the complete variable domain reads NAGVMQNPRHLVRRRGQEARLRCSPMKGHSHVYWYRQLPEEGLKFMVYLQKENIIDESGMPKERFSAEFPKEGPSILRIQQVVRGDSAAYFCASSPPEGLRGNTIYFGEGSWLTVV.

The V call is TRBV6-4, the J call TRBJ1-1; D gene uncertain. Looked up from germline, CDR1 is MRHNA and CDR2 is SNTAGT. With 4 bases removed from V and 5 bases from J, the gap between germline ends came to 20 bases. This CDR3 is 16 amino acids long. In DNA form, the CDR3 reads TGTGCCAGCAGTGTGGAAGGACCTATTGGACGGACTGAAGCTTTCTTT. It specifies CASSVEGPIGRTEAFF.